This T cell receptor beta chain appears in the sequencing data of a study of identical twins. General study results and limits: Partial confounding of zero-insertion analyses by invariant MAIT and iNKT cells was possible. Carriage of fewer insertions was seen in abundant cord blood beta clonotypes, whereas memory repertoires showed none.

TCRdb redid the calling of the 5' RACE reads with MiXCR, one entry per CDR3 protein. The top ten clones hold about 0.94% of a sample with 400,000 to 500,000 distinct CDR3 sequences, over 11% of them seen once. All donors were healthy Caucasians. With respect to this clonotype: As yet, its antigen is unknown.

The germline V gene encodes CDR1 MNHNS and CDR2 SASEGT. This CDR3 region has 13 residues. V lost 8 bases, J lost 7 bases, and 15 bases lay in between. This sample also belongs to another study, concerning yellow fever vaccine responses in identical twins.

Sequences were obtained from CD4+ T cells sorted from blood. The receptor's source is a young woman in good health. The chain links TRBV6-1 to TRBJ1-5; no clear D gene. Written as DNA, the CDR3 is TGTGCCAGCGGAACGCTACTAGGACAGCCCCAGCATTTT. It yields the protein CASGTLLGQPQHF.